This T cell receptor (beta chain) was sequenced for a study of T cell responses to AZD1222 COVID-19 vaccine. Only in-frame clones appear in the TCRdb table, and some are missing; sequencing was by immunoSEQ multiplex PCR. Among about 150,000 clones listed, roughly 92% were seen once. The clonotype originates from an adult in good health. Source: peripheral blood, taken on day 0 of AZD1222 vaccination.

CDR3 sequence reads: CASSQEGLTSQPQHF. The CDR3 DNA is TGCGCCAGCAGCCAAGAAGGTCTTACTAGTCAGCCCCAGCATTTT. The gene calls are TRBV4-1 and TRBJ1-5; the D is unclear. Trimming cost V 0 bases and J 6 bases, with 12 bases left between them. Looked up from germline, CDR1 is MGHRA and CDR2 is YSYEKL. The CDR3 consists of 15 residues.